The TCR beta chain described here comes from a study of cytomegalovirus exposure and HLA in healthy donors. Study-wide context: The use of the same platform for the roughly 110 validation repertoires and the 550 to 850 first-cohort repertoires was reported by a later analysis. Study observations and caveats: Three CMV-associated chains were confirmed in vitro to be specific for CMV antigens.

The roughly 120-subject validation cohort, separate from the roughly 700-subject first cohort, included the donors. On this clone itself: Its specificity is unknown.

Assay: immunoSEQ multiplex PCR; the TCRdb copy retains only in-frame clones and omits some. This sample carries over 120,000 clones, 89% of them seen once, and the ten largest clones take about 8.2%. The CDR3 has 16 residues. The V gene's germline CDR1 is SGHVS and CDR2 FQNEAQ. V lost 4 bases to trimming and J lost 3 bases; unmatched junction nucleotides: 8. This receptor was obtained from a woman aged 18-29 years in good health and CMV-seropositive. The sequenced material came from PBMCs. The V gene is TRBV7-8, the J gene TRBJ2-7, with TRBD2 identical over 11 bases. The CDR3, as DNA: TGTGCCAGCAGCTCGACTAGCGGGGCCCCTCTCTACGAGCAGTACTTC. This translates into CASSSTSGAPLYEQYF.